The following is a T cell receptor (beta chain) sequence with its context. Single viable CD3+CD4+CD8-CD45RO+ cells were sorted as the memory CD4+ T cells. Positive selection with CD4 microbeads enriched total CD4+ T cells. The sample comes from a study of memory CD4+ T cells and cytomegalovirus serostatus. Only in-frame clones appear in the TCRdb table, and some are missing; sequencing was by immunoSEQ multiplex PCR. The repertoire holds about 80,000 clones, around 80% seen once, with around 0.78% in the top ten. The CDR3 runs to 13 residues. Trimming took 6 bases from V and 3 from J; bases not matched to a gene: 4. CDR1 and CDR2 from the germline V gene are KGHSH and LQKENI.

V gene TRBV18 combines with J gene TRBJ2-5, with 7 bases matching TRBD1. Sequenced input: memory CD4+ T cells from blood. This receptor was identified in an adult in good health and CMV-seronegative. In nucleotides, the CDR3 is TGTGCCAGCTCCGTTGACAGGGAAGAGACCCAGTACTTC. Its protein is CASSVDREETQYF.